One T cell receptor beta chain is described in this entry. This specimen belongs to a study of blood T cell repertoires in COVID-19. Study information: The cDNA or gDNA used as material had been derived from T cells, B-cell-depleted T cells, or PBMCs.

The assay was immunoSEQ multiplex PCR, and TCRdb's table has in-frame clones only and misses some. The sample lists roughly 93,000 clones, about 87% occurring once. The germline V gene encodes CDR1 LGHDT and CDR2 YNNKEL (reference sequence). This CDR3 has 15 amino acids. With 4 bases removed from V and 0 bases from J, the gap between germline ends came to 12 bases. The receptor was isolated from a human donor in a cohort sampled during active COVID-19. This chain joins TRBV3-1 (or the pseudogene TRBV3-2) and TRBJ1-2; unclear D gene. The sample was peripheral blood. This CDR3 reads CASSPSRRANYGYTF. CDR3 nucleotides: TGTGCCAGCAGCCCATCACGGAGAGCTAACTATGGCTACACCTTC.